The 28 T cell receptor beta chains listed next were all sequenced from one sample in a study of shared T cell receptors in the human thymus. Only in-frame clones appear in the TCRdb table, and some are missing; sequencing was by immunoSEQ multiplex PCR. The sample has under 850,000 clones; approximately 90% are singletons. This same sample was also part of a study on human thymus T cells.

The sample comprised thymocytes. Receptor source: a boy younger than two with a congenital heart defect.

This clone was detected a few times. This chain uses TRBV14 with TRBJ2-1, with D maybe TRBD2 (5 bases). This CDR3 comprises 12 residues. V gave up 3 bases and J gave up 7 bases, with 7 bases separating them. Germline CDR1 SGHDN, CDR2 FVKESK. In nucleotides, the CDR3 is TGTGCCAGCAGCCATGGCGGGAATGAGCAGTTCTTC. Its protein is CASSHGGNEQFF.

The gene calls are TRBV11-3 and TRBJ2-5; no reliable D call. Trimming left V 6 bases short and J 2 bases short, with 10 bases between. Germline CDR1 reads SGHNT; CDR2 reads YENEEA. CDR3 length equals 13 residues. The CDR3 DNA sequence: TGTGCCAGCAGTCCCGACTTACAAGAGACCCAGTACTTC. Protein sequence: CASSPDLQETQYF. Full variable domain (missing parts from reference TRBV11-3 and TRBJ2-5): EAGVVQSPRYKIIEKKQPVAFWCNPISGHNTLYWYLQNLGQGPELLIRYENEEAVDDSQLPKDRFSAERLKGVDSTLKIQPAELGDSAVYLCASSPDLQETQYFGPGTRLLVL.

The gene calls are TRBV6-5 and TRBJ1-2; 11 nucleotides align to TRBD1. This CDR3 spans 15 amino acids. Unmatched junction bases numbered 10, after V lost 8 bases and J lost 5 bases. The V gene's germline CDR1 is MNHEY and CDR2 SVGAGI. For the CDR3, the DNA is TGTGCCAGCGGAACGAGAGGACAGGGGGCGTATGGCTACACCTTC. It codes for CASGTRGQGAYGYTF.

This clone turned up a few times. The rearrangement joins TRBV27 to TRBJ1-5; 10 bases fit TRBD1. The CDR3 is 15 residues long. The junction had 7 bases not matched to a gene; V was cut back by 3 bases and J by 8 bases. From germline, CDR1 is MNHEY and CDR2 SMNVEV (reference sequence). Here the CDR3 reads CASSFSRDRGKPQHF. The CDR3 DNA sequence: TGTGCCAGCAGTTTCAGCCGGGACAGGGGAAAGCCCCAGCATTTT.

The sample holds one count of this clone. The chain joins TRBV20-1 to TRBJ2-5, with TRBD2 as a possible D gene (5 bases). The germline gives CDR1 DFQATT, CDR2 SNEGSKA (reference sequence). Trimming cost V 6 bases and J 5 bases, with 10 bases left between them. The CDR3 has 11 residues. CDR3 in DNA: TGCAGTGCGCGAAGGGAGGAGACCCAGTACTTC. This translates into CSARREETQYF.

The J gene is TRBJ1-4, the V gene TRBV19, with 7 bases fitting TRBD1. Germline CDR1 reads LNHDA; CDR2 reads SQIVND (reference sequence). The trim removed 4 bases at V and 4 bases at J, leaving 3 bases unmatched. The CDR3 is 14 residues long. The CDR3 spells CASSRHRGNEKLFF. The CDR3 bases are TGTGCCAGTAGTAGACACAGGGGTAATGAAAAACTGTTTTTT.

The chain uses TRBV9 and TRBJ2-1; TRBD2 matches at 10 bases. The V gene end was trimmed by 3 bases and the J gene end by 6 bases; junction bases not matched to a gene: 6. Germline values: CDR1 SGDLS, CDR2 YYNGEE. The CDR3 is 15 residues long. In nucleotides, the CDR3 is TGTGCCAGCAGCGACAGACTAGCGGGTAGCAATGAGCAGTTCTTC. Protein: CASSDRLAGSNEQFF.

The V gene is TRBV5-1, the J gene TRBJ1-2; 8 nucleotides align to TRBD1. The CDR3 runs to 15 residues. Germline V gene sequence: CDR1 SGHRS, CDR2 YFSETQ. The J segment lost 2 bases and the V segment lost 4 bases, leaving 7 bases of the junction unmatched. The CDR3 DNA is TGCGCCAGCAGCGAACCGACAGGGGACAACTATGGCTACACCTTC. This translates into CASSEPTGDNYGYTF.

This chain links TRBV6-1 with TRBJ2-3; 7 bases line up with TRBD2. The length of the CDR3 is 18 residues. Germline V gene data show CDR1 as MNHNS and CDR2 as SASEGT. J lost 6 bases, V lost 3 bases, and 18 bases had no gene match. Written as DNA, the CDR3 is TGTGCCAGCAGTGACCCCAGGGACGGAGGGAGGGCCTCGGATACGCAGTATTTT. This encodes CASSDPRDGGRASDTQYF.

This clone was counted once. The chain joins TRBV19 to TRBJ1-5; a possible D gene is TRBD1 (5 bases). This CDR3 comprises 17 residues. Per germline, CDR1 LNHDA and CDR2 SQIVND (reference sequence). V was shortened by 9 bases and J by 1 base, with 22 bases between the two germline ends. The CDR3 sequence is CASHRGVSGPSNQPQHF. The CDR3 region has the DNA TGTGCCAGCCATCGCGGGGTTTCGGGGCCAAGCAATCAGCCCCAGCATTTT.

This CDR3 reads CASSLAASVAYEQYF. CDR3 in DNA: TGTGCCAGCAGCTTAGCGGCTAGCGTTGCCTACGAGCAGTACTTC. The chain uses TRBV7-9 and TRBJ2-7; the D gene is possibly TRBD2 (6 bases). Per the germline V gene, CDR1 is SEHNR and CDR2 is FQNEAQ (reference sequence). Trimming cost V 0 bases and J 2 bases, with 11 bases left between them. The length of the CDR3 is 15 residues.

The rearrangement uses TRBV19 and TRBJ2-7, with TRBD2 matching 7 bases. The V and J ends lost 5 bases and 2 bases, in that order; junction bases with no gene match: 9. CDR3 length: 15 residues. Germline V gene data show CDR1 as LNHDA and CDR2 as SQIVND (reference sequence). The CDR3 loop reads CASSGTIGAAYEQYF. CDR3 coding DNA: TGTGCCAGTAGTGGGACTATCGGGGCGGCCTACGAGCAGTACTTC.

The chain recombines TRBV9 with TRBJ2-7, with TRBD2 matching over 10 bases. Trimming removed 3 bases from V and 7 bases from J; junction bases left unmatched: 16. CDR1 and CDR2 (germline): SGDLS, YYNGEE. The CDR3 length is 17 residues. CDR3 loop: CASSAPRAGGQSGEQYF. DNA of the CDR3: TGTGCCAGCAGCGCCCCCAGAGCGGGAGGGCAATCGGGTGAGCAGTACTTC.

This chain connects TRBV5-1 to TRBJ2-1; 10 nucleotides line up with TRBD2. V dropped 4 bases and J dropped 7; count of bases not matched to a gene: 11. CDR3 length: 16 residues. Germline CDR1 SGHRS, CDR2 YFSETQ. The CDR3 here is CASSKGGTSAVNEQFF. The CDR3 DNA sequence: TGCGCCAGCAGCAAAGGCGGGACTAGCGCCGTTAATGAGCAGTTCTTC. Full variable domain (outside the CDR3, taken from reference TRBV5-1 and TRBJ2-1): KAGVTQTPRYLIKTRGQQVTLSCSPISGHRSVSWYQQTPGQGLQFLFEYFSETQRNKGNFPGRFSGRQFSNSRSEMNVSTLELGDSALYLCASSKGGTSAVNEQFFGPGTRLTVL.

The V call is TRBV13, the J call TRBJ2-3, with a possible D match to TRBD2 (6 bases). The CDR3 runs to 18 residues. The V gene's germline CDR1 is PRHDT and CDR2 FYEKMQ (reference sequence). Trimming took 5 bases from V and 5 from J, leaving 26 bases between them. CDR3 DNA sequence: TGTGCCAGCAGCCCTCTCGACGCGGGGAAGGGCTGGGTAGATACGCAGTATTTT. Encoded protein: CASSPLDAGKGWVDTQYF.

V gene TRBV28 combines with J gene TRBJ1-2; unclear D gene. The germline V and J ends were trimmed by 5 bases and 1 base, with 17 bases remaining between them. Per the germline V gene, CDR1 is MDHEN and CDR2 is SYDVKM. This CDR3 is built from 16 residues. The CDR3 DNA is TGTGCCAGCAGTCTACCCAAGAACGGACTTAACTATGGCTACACCTTC. Amino acid sequence: CASSLPKNGLNYGYTF.

The chain carries TRBV7-3 and TRBJ2-3; D may be TRBD1 (6 bases). Trimming removed 5 bases from V and 2 bases from J, with 17 bases in between. Germline CDR1 and CDR2: SGHTA and FQGTGA. The CDR3 is made up of 16 amino acids. The CDR3 loop reads CASSPRDKPSTDTQYF. In DNA form, the CDR3 reads TGTGCCAGCAGCCCCCGGGACAAACCTTCCACAGATACGCAGTATTTT. The full variable domain, completed using reference TRBV7-3 and TRBJ2-3, is GAGVSQTPSNKVTEKGKYVELRCDPISGHTALYWYRQSLGQGPEFLIYFQGTGAADDSGLPNDRFFAVRPEGSVSTLKIQRTERGDSAVYLCASSPRDKPSTDTQYFGPGTRLTVL.

The V call is TRBV28, the J call TRBJ2-4; TRBD2 agrees at 12 bases. The V and J ends lost 3 bases and 0 bases, in that order; junction bases with no gene match: 6. The germline V gene encodes CDR1 MDHEN and CDR2 SYDVKM. The CDR3 is 18 residues long. The CDR3 protein is CASSFGLAGTLAKNIQYF. Here the CDR3 DNA reads TGTGCCAGCAGTTTCGGACTAGCGGGAACCCTAGCCAAAAACATTCAGTACTTC.

V and J are TRBV27 and TRBJ2-1; D may be TRBD2 (5 bases). The V and J ends lost 5 bases and 3 bases respectively, with 11 bases between them. Germline CDR1 MNHEY, CDR2 SMNVEV (reference sequence). This CDR3 contains 14 residues. Here the CDR3 reads CASSPRGHYNEQFF. The CDR3, as DNA: TGTGCCAGCAGTCCCAGAGGGCACTACAATGAGCAGTTCTTC.

The chain is built from TRBV4-2 and TRBJ2-7, with TRBD2 matching 10 bases. Germline CDR1 and CDR2: LGHNA and YNFKEQ. V lost 2 bases, J lost 5 bases, and 18 bases stayed unmatched. There are 19 residues in the CDR3. CDR3 residues: CASSQSLNRTSGPGDEQYF. CDR3 coding DNA: TGTGCCAGCAGCCAATCCCTAAACCGGACTAGCGGTCCCGGGGACGAGCAGTACTTC.

The chain recombines TRBV15 with TRBJ2-1; D might be TRBD2 (5 bases). The CDR3 extends over 14 amino acids. V was cut by 3 bases and J by 3 bases, with 9 bases left in between. Germline V gene data show CDR1 as LNHNV and CDR2 as YYDKDF (reference sequence). This CDR3 reads CATSRKGVYNEQFF. The CDR3 nucleotides read TGTGCCACCAGCAGGAAGGGAGTCTACAATGAGCAGTTCTTC.

The V gene is TRBV6-6, the J gene TRBJ2-7, with 8 bases lining up with TRBD1. The CDR3 contains 13 residues. V lost 8 bases to trimming and J lost 2 bases; unmatched junction nucleotides: 5. The V gene's germline CDR1 is MNHNY and CDR2 SVGAGI (reference sequence). The CDR3 spells CASHGQGPYEQYF. The CDR3 DNA sequence: TGTGCCAGCCACGGACAGGGTCCCTACGAGCAGTACTTC.

Points on this clone: The junction departs from germline at one end; a sequencing error may be responsible. The genes are TRBV6-4 and TRBJ2-3; TRBD1 might be the D (5 bases). The CDR3 totals 13 residues. From germline, CDR1 is MRHNA and CDR2 SNTAGT. CDR3 loop: CASSDSETATQYF. The CDR3 DNA reads as TGTGCCAGCAGTGACTCAGAGACAGCTACGCAGTATTTT.

The rearrangement links TRBV28 to TRBJ1-3, with 7 bases matching TRBD1. The CDR3 totals 20 residues. Germline CDR1 is MDHEN and CDR2 is SYDVKM. Unmatched junction bases numbered 21, after V lost 3 bases and J lost 4 bases. The CDR3 here is CASSFERVGTVPDRGNTIYF. The CDR3 region has the DNA TGTGCCAGCAGTTTCGAAAGGGTCGGGACAGTCCCGGATAGGGGAAACACCATATATTTT.

V usage is TRBV28 and J usage is TRBJ2-7; possibly TRBD1 for D (6 bases). CDR1 is MDHEN and CDR2 is SYDVKM in the germline V gene. This CDR3 spans 15 amino acids. V was pared by 7 bases and J by 1 base, with 17 bases between. The CDR3 sequence is CASTGRDKESYEQYF. CDR3 nucleotides: TGTGCCAGCACGGGCCGGGACAAGGAATCCTACGAGCAGTACTTC.

In this sample, this clone turned up once. The genes are TRBV5-6 and TRBJ2-1; D unresolved. This CDR3 has 17 amino acids. V dropped 3 bases and J dropped 9 bases, with 25 bases sitting between them. Looked up from germline, CDR1 is SGHDT and CDR2 is YYEEEE. CDR3 protein: CASSSDEVTAPGGEQFF. The CDR3 DNA is TGTGCCAGCAGCTCCGACGAGGTGACCGCGCCCGGTGGTGAGCAGTTCTTC. The full variable domain, with the rest looked up from reference TRBV5-6 and TRBJ2-1, is DAGVTQSPTHLIKTRGQQVTLRCSPKSGHDTVSWYQQALGQGPQFIFQYYEEEERQRGNFPDRFSGHQFPNYSSELNVNALLLGDSALYLCASSSDEVTAPGGEQFFGPGTRLTVL.

The chain employs TRBV5-6 and TRBJ2-7, with TRBD2 matching 8 bases. V shed 4 bases and J 5 bases; nucleotides not matched to a gene: 11. Germline CDR1 SGHDT, CDR2 YYEEEE. The CDR3 has 15 residues. The CDR3 loop reads CASSPRPGGGHEQYF. CDR3 nucleotides: TGTGCCAGCAGCCCCCGGCCCGGGGGGGGCCACGAGCAGTACTTC. The variable domain in full, with the rest retrieved from reference TRBV5-6 and TRBJ2-7, is DAGVTQSPTHLIKTRGQQVTLRCSPKSGHDTVSWYQQALGQGPQFIFQYYEEEERQRGNFPDRFSGHQFPNYSSELNVNALLLGDSALYLCASSPRPGGGHEQYFGPGTRLTVT.

V gene TRBV30 combines with J gene TRBJ2-7, with 11 bases matching TRBD1. V was clipped by 4 bases and J by 1 base; unmatched bases: 6. The CDR3 has 15 amino acids. Germline V gene sequence: CDR1 GTSNPN, CDR2 SVGIG (reference sequence). CDR3 nucleotides: TGTGCCTGGAACGAGGGGACAGGGGGATCCTACGAGCAGTACTTC. It specifies CAWNEGTGGSYEQYF.